This is a list of T cell receptor beta chains from one sample in a study of T cell repertoires in cytomegalovirus infection. Their target antigens are unknown. MiXCR, run by TCRdb on the reads, gives a single entry per CDR3 protein. Among about 100,000 distinct CDR3 sequences listed, roughly 41% were seen once. Material: CD8+ T cells from cultured PBMCs, obtained from culture after CMV antigen stimulation. The receptors come from a human donor in good health (CMV status not recorded). Some clones in this sample may be carry-over from other donors' samples. CDR3s include the opening cysteine and the closing phenylalanine or tryptophan. Each record gives: D gene, clone size, V gene, J gene, CDR3 DNA, CDR3 protein. A D gene is named only where the DNA matches it firmly. Where a row states a size, it is once, few, many or the class of an expanded clone; other rows omit it.

D gene: TRBD2; clone size: .; V gene: TRBV7-4; J gene: TRBJ2-7; CDR3 DNA: TGTGCCAGCACCTCGGGGGGAACTTACGAGCAGTACTTC; CDR3 protein: CASTSGGTYEQYF
D gene: TRBD1; clone size: few; V gene: TRBV4-1; J gene: TRBJ2-7; CDR3 DNA: TGCGCCAGCAGCCACCTGACAGGGGGGGCCTACGAGCAGTACTTC; CDR3 protein: CASSHLTGGAYEQYF
D gene: TRBD1; clone size: .; V gene: TRBV4-1; J gene: TRBJ1-1; CDR3 DNA: TGCGCCAGCAGCCAAGGACTCGGTAGTACCGGACAGGGGGATGAAGCTTTCTTT; CDR3 protein: CASSQGLGSTGQGDEAFF
D gene: .; clone size: few; V gene: TRBV7-6; J gene: TRBJ2-2; CDR3 DNA: TGTGCCAGCAGCCCCGCGCGGGAAGGGAACACCGGGGAGCTGTTTTTT; CDR3 protein: CASSPAREGNTGELFF
D gene: .; clone size: .; V gene: TRBV6-4; J gene: TRBJ1-2; CDR3 DNA: TGTGCCAGCAGTGGGGACGCGAGGGGAATCTATGGCTACACCTTC; CDR3 protein: CASSGDARGIYGYTF
D gene: .; clone size: few; V gene: TRBV3-1; J gene: TRBJ1-1; CDR3 DNA: TGTGCCAGCAGCCAAGCTCTTATGGGGAACACTGAAGCTTTCTTT; CDR3 protein: CASSQALMGNTEAFF
D gene: TRBD2; clone size: .; V gene: TRBV7-9; J gene: TRBJ2-2; CDR3 DNA: TGTGCCAGCAGGACAACTAGCGGCGATATACCGAACACCGGGGAGCTGTTTTTT; CDR3 protein: CASRTTSGDIPNTGELFF
D gene: .; clone size: few; V gene: TRBV24-1; J gene: TRBJ2-4; CDR3 DNA: TGTGCCACCAGTGATCGACAGGAATGGTTGACGTGGGACAAAAACATTCAGTACTTC; CDR3 protein: CATSDRQEWLTWDKNIQYF
D gene: .; clone size: .; V gene: TRBV27; J gene: TRBJ2-1; CDR3 DNA: TGTGCCAGCAGTTCCTTACAGCTCTTCTCCTACAATGAGCAGTTCTTC; CDR3 protein: CASSSLQLFSYNEQFF
D gene: .; clone size: .; V gene: TRBV5-5; J gene: TRBJ1-1; CDR3 DNA: TGTGCCAGCAGCCCCCGCCTCACAGCCGTGATTGAAGCTTTCTTT; CDR3 protein: CASSPRLTAVIEAFF
D gene: .; clone size: few; V gene: TRBV5-5; J gene: TRBJ2-3; CDR3 DNA: TGTGCCAGCAGCTTGCGAAGCTACAGTACAGATACGCAGTATTTT; CDR3 protein: CASSLRSYSTDTQYF
D gene: .; clone size: few; V gene: TRBV12-3/TRBV12-4; J gene: TRBJ2-5; CDR3 DNA: TGTGCCAGCAGTTTAATCCCAGGGCAAGAGACCCAGTACTTC; CDR3 protein: CASSLIPGQETQYF
D gene: .; clone size: few; V gene: TRBV5-4; J gene: TRBJ2-5; CDR3 DNA: TGTGCCAGCAGCTTGGAGGCACAAAAGACCCAGTACTTC; CDR3 protein: CASSLEAQKTQYF
D gene: TRBD1; clone size: .; V gene: TRBV4-1; J gene: TRBJ1-1; CDR3 DNA: TGCGCCAGCATCCCCGGGACAGGGCCAATGAACACTGAAGCTTTCTTT; CDR3 protein: CASIPGTGPMNTEAFF
D gene: TRBD1; clone size: .; V gene: TRBV7-8; J gene: TRBJ2-5; CDR3 DNA: TGTGCCAGCAGCGTACCTGCCGGGACAGGCATCTTCCAAGAGACCCAGTACTTC; CDR3 protein: CASSVPAGTGIFQETQYF
D gene: .; clone size: .; V gene: TRBV27; J gene: TRBJ2-7; CDR3 DNA: TGTGCCAGCAGTTCATTGACCGGCTACGAGCAGTACTTC; CDR3 protein: CASSSLTGYEQYF
D gene: .; clone size: many; V gene: TRBV7-7; J gene: TRBJ2-7; CDR3 DNA: TGTGCCAGCAGCCCGGGGTTCGGCTACGAGCAGTACTTC; CDR3 protein: CASSPGFGYEQYF
D gene: .; clone size: .; V gene: TRBV15; J gene: TRBJ2-7; CDR3 DNA: TGTGCCACCAATGCTCCGGGTGTAGGCATCGACGAGCAGTACTTC; CDR3 protein: CATNAPGVGIDEQYF
D gene: TRBD2; clone size: few; V gene: TRBV12-3/TRBV12-4; J gene: TRBJ2-3; CDR3 DNA: TGTGCCAGCAGTTACAGCGGGGCCAGCTCTAGCACAGATACGCAGTATTTT; CDR3 protein: CASSYSGASSSTDTQYF
D gene: .; clone size: .; V gene: TRBV28; J gene: TRBJ1-2; CDR3 DNA: TGTGCCAGCAGTGCCATAGGTAACTATGGCTACACCTTC; CDR3 protein: CASSAIGNYGYTF
D gene: .; clone size: .; V gene: TRBV13; J gene: TRBJ2-7; CDR3 DNA: TGTGCCAGCAGCCTTGGAACCCACCGGTACGAGCAGTACTTC; CDR3 protein: CASSLGTHRYEQYF
D gene: .; clone size: few; V gene: TRBV27; J gene: TRBJ2-5; CDR3 DNA: TGTGCCAGCAGTCGCCGACAGTTCCAAGAGACCCAGTACTTC; CDR3 protein: CASSRRQFQETQYF
D gene: TRBD1; clone size: few; V gene: TRBV7-3; J gene: TRBJ2-1; CDR3 DNA: TGTGCCAGCAGGGACAGGGGTGGCAATGAGCAGTTCTTC; CDR3 protein: CASRDRGGNEQFF
D gene: TRBD2; clone size: .; V gene: TRBV7-9; J gene: TRBJ2-1; CDR3 DNA: TGTGCCAGCAGCTCAACTGAAGCGGGGGTGTCCTACAATGAGCAGTTCTTC; CDR3 protein: CASSSTEAGVSYNEQFF
D gene: TRBD2; clone size: .; V gene: TRBV20-1; J gene: TRBJ2-3; CDR3 DNA: TGCAGTGGGGAGGCCAGCGGGGGCGTAGATACGCAGTATTTT; CDR3 protein: CSGEASGGVDTQYF
D gene: .; clone size: .; V gene: TRBV7-9; J gene: TRBJ1-5; CDR3 DNA: TGTGCCAGCAGCCAAAACAGCAATCAGCCCCAGCATTTT; CDR3 protein: CASSQNSNQPQHF
D gene: .; clone size: .; V gene: TRBV7-4; J gene: TRBJ2-7; CDR3 DNA: TGTGCCAGCAGCTTAGTGGGACTCCACGAGCAGTACTTC; CDR3 protein: CASSLVGLHEQYF
D gene: .; clone size: few; V gene: TRBV6-6; J gene: TRBJ1-1; CDR3 DNA: TGTGCCAGCAGGATCCAGGGACTGAACACTGAAGCTTTCTTT; CDR3 protein: CASRIQGLNTEAFF
D gene: TRBD1; clone size: .; V gene: TRBV12-3/TRBV12-4; J gene: TRBJ2-7; CDR3 DNA: TGTGCCAGCAGTGCGGCCGGGACAGGGGGCTACGAGCAGTACTTC; CDR3 protein: CASSAAGTGGYEQYF
D gene: .; clone size: .; V gene: TRBV6-1; J gene: TRBJ1-2; CDR3 DNA: TGTGCCAGCAGTGAAGTTACGACAGTCTATGGCTACACCTTC; CDR3 protein: CASSEVTTVYGYTF
D gene: .; clone size: many; V gene: TRBV2; J gene: TRBJ2-7; CDR3 DNA: TGTGCCAGCAGGGGGGGACTGAACTACGAGCAGTACTTC; CDR3 protein: CASRGGLNYEQYF